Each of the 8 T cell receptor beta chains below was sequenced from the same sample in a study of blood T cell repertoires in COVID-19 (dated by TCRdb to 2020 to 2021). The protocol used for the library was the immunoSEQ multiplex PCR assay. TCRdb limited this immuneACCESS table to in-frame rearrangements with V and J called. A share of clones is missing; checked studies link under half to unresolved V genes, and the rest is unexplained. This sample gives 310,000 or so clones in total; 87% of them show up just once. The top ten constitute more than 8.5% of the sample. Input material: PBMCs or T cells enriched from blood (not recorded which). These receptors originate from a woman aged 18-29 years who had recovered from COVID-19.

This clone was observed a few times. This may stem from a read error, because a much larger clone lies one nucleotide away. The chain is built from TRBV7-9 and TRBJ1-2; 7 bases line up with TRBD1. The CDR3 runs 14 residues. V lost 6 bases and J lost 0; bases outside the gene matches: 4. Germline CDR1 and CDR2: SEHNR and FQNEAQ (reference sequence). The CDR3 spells CASRRDSSNYGYTF. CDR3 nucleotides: TGTGCCAGCAGGAGGGACAGCTCTAACTATGGCTACACCTTC.

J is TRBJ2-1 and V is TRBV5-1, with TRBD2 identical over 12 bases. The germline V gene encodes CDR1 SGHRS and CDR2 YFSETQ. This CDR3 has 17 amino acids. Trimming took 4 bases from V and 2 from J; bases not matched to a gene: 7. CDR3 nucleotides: TGCGCCAGCAGCGGAATCGCTAGCGGGGGGGCCTACAATGAGCAGTTCTTC. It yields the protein CASSGIASGGAYNEQFF. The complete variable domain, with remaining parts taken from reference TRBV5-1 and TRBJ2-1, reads KAGVTQTPRYLIKTRGQQVTLSCSPISGHRSVSWYQQTPGQGLQFLFEYFSETQRNKGNFPGRFSGRQFSNSRSEMNVSTLELGDSALYLCASSGIASGGAYNEQFFGPGTRLTVL.

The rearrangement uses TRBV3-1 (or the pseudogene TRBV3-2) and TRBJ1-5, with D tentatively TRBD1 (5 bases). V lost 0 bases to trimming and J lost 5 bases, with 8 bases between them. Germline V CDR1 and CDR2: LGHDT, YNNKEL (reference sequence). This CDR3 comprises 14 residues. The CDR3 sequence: CASSQDGGDQPQHF. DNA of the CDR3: TGTGCCAGCAGCCAAGATGGGGGGGATCAGCCCCAGCATTTT.

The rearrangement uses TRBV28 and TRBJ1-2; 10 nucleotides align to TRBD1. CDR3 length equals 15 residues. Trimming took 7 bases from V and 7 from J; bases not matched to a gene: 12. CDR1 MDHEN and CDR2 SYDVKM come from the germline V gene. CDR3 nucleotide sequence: TGTGCCAGCATCCACCCACCGGGACAGGGGACTGGCTACACCTTC. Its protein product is CASIHPPGQGTGYTF.

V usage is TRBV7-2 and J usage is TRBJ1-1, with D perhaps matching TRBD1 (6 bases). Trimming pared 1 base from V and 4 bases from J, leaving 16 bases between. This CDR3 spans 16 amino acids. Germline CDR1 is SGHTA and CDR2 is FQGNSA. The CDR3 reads CASSLEGHRAATEAFF. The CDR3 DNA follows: TGTGCCAGCAGCTTAGAGGGTCACAGGGCTGCCACTGAAGCTTTCTTT. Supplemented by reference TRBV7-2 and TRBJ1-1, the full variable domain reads GAGVSQSPSNKVTEKGKDVELRCDPISGHTALYWYRQSLGQGLEFLIYFQGNSAPDKSGLPSDRFSAERTGGSVSTLTIQRTQQEDSAVYLCASSLEGHRAATEAFFGQGTRLTVV.

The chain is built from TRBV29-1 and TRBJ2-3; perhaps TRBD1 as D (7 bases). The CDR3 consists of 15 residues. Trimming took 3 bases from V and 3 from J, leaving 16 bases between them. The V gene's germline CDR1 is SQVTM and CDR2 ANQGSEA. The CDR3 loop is CSVEGTGAGTDTQYF. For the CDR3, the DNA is TGCAGCGTTGAGGGAACAGGGGCGGGGACAGATACGCAGTATTTT.

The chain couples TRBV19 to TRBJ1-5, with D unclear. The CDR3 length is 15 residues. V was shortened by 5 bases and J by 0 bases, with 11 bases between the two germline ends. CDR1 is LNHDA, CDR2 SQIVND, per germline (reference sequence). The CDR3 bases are TGTGCCAGTAGTTTAACAGCCCTTAGCAATCAGCCCCAGCATTTT. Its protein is CASSLTALSNQPQHF.

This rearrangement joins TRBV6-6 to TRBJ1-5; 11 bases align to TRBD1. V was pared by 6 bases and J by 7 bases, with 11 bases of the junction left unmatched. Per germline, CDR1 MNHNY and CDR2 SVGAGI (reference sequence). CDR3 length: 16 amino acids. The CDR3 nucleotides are TGTGCCAGCAGGAATACGCGGACAGGGGGCCTCCAGCCCCAGCATTTT. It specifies CASRNTRTGGLQPQHF.